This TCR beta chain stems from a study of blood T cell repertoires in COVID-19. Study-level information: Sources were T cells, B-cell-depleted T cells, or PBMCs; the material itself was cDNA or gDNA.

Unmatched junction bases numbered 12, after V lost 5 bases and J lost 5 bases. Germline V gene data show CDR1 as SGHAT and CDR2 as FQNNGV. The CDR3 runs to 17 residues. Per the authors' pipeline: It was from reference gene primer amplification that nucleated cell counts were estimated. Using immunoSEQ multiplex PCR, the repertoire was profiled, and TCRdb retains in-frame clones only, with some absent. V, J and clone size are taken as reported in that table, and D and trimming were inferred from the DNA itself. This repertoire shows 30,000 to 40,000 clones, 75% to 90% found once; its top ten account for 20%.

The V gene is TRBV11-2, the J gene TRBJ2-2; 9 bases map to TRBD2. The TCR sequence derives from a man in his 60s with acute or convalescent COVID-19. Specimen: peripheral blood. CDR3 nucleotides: TGTGCCAGCAGCCCGAGACCGGGACTAGCTGAGACCGGGGAGCTGTTTTTT. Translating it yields CASSPRPGLAETGELFF. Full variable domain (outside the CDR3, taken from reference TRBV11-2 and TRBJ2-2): EAGVAQSPRYKIIEKRQSVAFWCNPISGHATLYWYQQILGQGPKLLIQFQNNGVVDDSQLPKDRFSAERLKGVDSTLKIQPAKLEDSAVYLCASSPRPGLAETGELFFGEGSRLTVL.